A single sample gave rise to the 5 T cell receptor beta chains below, sequenced in a study of shared clonotypes between healthy human individuals. Clones were sequenced by immunoSEQ multiplex PCR, and TCRdb holds only the in-frame ones, with some missing. The data show 2 million to 2.5 million clones, 90% to 95% seen once. Material: naive CD4+ T cells from PBMCs. As for subset: CD45RA+ positively selected. These receptors originate from a man aged 18-30 years in good health. Some clones in this sample may be carry-over from other donors' samples.

The chain combines TRBV9 with TRBJ2-5; D not certain. Trimming removed 0 bases at V and 3 bases at J, with 15 bases between. This CDR3 is built from 16 residues. Germline lookup yields CDR1 SGDLS and CDR2 YYNGEE. The CDR3 loop reads CASSVGNQATEETQYF. The CDR3 coding sequence is TGTGCCAGCAGCGTAGGAAATCAGGCCACCGAAGAGACCCAGTACTTC.

A note on this clone: Different DNA sequences within this sample yield the same CDR3. V usage is TRBV7-2 and J usage is TRBJ2-5; TRBD1 matches 12 bases. V dropped 3 bases and J dropped 4; count of bases not matched to a gene: 3. Looked up from germline, CDR1 is SGHTA and CDR2 is FQGNSA. The CDR3 contains 15 residues. CDR3: CASSLGQGARETQYF. CDR3 coding DNA: TGTGCCAGCAGCTTGGGACAGGGGGCGAGAGAGACCCAGTACTTC.

The rearrangement uses TRBV19 and TRBJ1-1; TRBD1 might be the D (6 bases). Germline loops: CDR1 LNHDA, CDR2 SQIVND (reference sequence). V lost 1 base, J lost 7 bases, and 19 bases lay in between. CDR3 size: 16 residues. In DNA form, the CDR3 reads TGTGCCAGTAGTATAGCCAAGACCAGGGGACCGATTGAAGCTTTCTTT. It yields the protein CASSIAKTRGPIEAFF.

The V call is TRBV29-1, the J call TRBJ1-3, with TRBD1 matching 12 bases. The CDR3 is 12 amino acids. CDR1 and CDR2 (germline): SQVTM, ANQGSEA. V gave up 6 bases and J gave up 6 bases; unmatched junction bases: 0. The CDR3 region is CSVGQGANTIYF. CDR3 DNA sequence: TGCAGCGTGGGACAGGGGGCAAACACCATATATTTT.

The chain joins TRBV7-7 to TRBJ2-1; maybe TRBD2 (6 bases). V was trimmed by 5 bases and J by 0 bases, leaving 11 bases between them. The CDR3 is 15 residues long. CDR1 SSHAT and CDR2 FNYEAQ come from the germline V gene (reference sequence). The CDR3 bases are TGTGCCAGCAGCCCTAGCGCTAGCTCCTACAATGAGCAGTTCTTC. Translation gives CASSPSASSYNEQFF. The full variable domain, rest sourced from reference TRBV7-7 and TRBJ2-1, is GAGVSQSPRYKVTKRGQDVTLRCDPISSHATLYWYQQALGQGPEFLTYFNYEAQPDKSGLPSDRFSAERPEGSISTLTIQRTEQRDSAMYRCASSPSASSYNEQFFGPGTRLTVL.